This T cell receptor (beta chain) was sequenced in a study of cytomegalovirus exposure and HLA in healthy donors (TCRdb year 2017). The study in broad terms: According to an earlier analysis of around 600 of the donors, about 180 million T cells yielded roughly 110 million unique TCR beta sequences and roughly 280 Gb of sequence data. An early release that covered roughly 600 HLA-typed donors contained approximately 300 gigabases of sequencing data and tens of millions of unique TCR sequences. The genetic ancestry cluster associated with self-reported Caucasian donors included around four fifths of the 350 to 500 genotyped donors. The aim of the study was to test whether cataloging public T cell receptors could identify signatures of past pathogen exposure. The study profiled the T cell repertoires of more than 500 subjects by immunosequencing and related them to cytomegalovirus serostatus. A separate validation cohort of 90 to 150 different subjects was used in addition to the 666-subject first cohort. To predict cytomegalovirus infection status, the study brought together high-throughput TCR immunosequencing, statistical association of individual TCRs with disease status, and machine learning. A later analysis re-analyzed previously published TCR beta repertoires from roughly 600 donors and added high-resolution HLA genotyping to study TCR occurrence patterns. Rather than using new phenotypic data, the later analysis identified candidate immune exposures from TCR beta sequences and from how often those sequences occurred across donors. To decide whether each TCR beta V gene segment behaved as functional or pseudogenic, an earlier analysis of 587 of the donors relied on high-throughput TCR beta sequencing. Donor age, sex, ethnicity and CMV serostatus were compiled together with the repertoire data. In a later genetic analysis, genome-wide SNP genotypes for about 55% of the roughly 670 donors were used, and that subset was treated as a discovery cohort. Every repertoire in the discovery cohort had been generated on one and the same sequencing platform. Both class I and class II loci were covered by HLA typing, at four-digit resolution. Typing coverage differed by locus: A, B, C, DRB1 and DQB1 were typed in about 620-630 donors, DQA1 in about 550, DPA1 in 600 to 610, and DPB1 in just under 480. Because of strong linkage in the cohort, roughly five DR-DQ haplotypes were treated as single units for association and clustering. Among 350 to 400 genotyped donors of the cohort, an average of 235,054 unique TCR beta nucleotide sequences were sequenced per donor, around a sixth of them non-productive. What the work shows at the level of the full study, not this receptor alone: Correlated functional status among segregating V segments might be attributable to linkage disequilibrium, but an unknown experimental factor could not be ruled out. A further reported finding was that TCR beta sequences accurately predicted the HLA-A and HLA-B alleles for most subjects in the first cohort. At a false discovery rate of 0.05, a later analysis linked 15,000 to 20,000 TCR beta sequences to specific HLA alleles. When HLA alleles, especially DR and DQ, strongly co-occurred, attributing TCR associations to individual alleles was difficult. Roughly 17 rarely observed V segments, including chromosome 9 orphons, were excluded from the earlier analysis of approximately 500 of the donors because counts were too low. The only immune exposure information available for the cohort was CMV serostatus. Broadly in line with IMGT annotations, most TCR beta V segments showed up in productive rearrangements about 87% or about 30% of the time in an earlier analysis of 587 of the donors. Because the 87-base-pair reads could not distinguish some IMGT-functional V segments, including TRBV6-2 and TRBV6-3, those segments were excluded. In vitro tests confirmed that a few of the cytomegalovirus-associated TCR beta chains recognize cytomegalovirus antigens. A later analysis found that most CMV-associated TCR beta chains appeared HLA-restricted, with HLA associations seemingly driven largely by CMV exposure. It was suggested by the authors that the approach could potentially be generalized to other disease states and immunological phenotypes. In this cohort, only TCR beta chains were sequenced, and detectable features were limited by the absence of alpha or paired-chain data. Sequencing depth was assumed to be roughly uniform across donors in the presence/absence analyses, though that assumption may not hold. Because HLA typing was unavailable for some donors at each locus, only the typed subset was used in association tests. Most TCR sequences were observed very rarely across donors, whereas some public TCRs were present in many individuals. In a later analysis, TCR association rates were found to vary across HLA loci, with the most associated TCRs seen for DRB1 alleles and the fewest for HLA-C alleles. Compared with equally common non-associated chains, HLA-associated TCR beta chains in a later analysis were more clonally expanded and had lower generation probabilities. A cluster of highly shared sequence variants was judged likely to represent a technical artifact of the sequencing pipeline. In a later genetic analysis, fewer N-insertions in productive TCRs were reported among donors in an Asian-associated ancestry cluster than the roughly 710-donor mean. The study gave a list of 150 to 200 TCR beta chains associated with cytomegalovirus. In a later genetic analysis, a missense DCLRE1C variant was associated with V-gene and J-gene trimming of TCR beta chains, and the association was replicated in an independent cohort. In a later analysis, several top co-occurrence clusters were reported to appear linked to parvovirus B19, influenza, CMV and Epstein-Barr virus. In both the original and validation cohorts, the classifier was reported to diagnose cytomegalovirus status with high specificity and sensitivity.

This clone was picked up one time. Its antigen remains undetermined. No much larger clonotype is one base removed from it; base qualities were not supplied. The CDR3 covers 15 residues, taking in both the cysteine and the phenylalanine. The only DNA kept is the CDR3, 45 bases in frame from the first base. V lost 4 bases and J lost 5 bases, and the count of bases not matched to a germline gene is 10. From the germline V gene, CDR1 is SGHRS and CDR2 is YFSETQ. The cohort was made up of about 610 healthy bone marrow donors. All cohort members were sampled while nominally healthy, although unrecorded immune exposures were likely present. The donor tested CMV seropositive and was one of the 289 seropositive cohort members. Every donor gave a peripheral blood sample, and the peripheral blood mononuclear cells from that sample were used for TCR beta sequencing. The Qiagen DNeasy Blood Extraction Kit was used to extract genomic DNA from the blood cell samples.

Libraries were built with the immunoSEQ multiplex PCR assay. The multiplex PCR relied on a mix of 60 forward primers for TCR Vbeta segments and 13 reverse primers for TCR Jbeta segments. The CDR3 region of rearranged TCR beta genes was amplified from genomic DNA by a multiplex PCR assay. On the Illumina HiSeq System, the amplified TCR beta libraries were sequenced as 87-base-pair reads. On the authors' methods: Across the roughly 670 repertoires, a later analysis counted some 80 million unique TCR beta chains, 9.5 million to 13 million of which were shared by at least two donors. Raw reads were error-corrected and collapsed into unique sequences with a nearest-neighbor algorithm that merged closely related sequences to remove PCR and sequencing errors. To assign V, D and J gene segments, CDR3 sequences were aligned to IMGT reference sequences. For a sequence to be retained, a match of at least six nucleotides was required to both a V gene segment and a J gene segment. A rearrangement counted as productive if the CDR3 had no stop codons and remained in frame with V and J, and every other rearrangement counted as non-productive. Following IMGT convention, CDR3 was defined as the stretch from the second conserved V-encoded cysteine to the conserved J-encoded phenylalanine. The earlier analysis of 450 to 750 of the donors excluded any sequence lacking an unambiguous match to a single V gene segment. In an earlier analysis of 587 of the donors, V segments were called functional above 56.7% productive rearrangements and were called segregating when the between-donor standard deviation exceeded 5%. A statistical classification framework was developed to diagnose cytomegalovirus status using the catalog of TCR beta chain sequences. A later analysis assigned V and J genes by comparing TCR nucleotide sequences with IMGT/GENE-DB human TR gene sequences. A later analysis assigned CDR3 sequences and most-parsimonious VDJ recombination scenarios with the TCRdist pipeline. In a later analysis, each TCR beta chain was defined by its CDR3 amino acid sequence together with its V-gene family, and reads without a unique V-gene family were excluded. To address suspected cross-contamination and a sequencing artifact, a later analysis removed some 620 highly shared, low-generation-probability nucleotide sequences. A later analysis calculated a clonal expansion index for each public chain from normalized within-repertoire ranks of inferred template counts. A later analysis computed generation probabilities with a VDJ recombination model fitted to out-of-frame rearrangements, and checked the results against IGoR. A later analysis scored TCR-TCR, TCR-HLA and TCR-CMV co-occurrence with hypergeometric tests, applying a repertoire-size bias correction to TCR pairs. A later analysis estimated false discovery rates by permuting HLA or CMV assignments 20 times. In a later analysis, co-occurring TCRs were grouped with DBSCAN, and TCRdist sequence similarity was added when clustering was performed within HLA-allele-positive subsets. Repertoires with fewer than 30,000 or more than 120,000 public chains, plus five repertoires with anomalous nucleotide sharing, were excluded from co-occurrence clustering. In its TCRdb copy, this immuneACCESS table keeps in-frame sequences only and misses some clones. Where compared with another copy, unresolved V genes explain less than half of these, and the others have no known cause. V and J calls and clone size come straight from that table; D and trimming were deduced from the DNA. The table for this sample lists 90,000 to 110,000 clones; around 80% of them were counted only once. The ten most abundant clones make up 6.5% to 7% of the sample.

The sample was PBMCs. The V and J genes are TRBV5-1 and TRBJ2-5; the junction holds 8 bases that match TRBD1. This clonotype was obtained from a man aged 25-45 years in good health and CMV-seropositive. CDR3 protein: CASSPRQGWGETQYF. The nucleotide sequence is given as TGCGCCAGCAGCCCCCGACAGGGGTGGGGGGAGACCCAGTACTTC.